These 4 T cell receptor beta chains came from one sample sequenced in a study of T cells in Graves' hyperthyroidism and ophthalmopathy. Amplified regions were TCR beta CDR3 sequences from RNA transcripts. During a first-round RT-PCR of the TCR CDR3, the HTBI primer set was used. MiXCR was run by TCRdb on the multiplex PCR reads, yielding one entry per CDR3 protein. The table shows hundreds of thousands of distinct CDR3 sequences, with roughly an eighth occurring only once. Material for sequencing was blood. The receptor set was obtained from a man aged 45-65 years with Graves' ophthalmopathy.

This clonotype was counted only a few times. The chain is built from TRBV7-8 and TRBJ2-7; possible D gene TRBD2, 5 bases. The V gene's germline CDR1 is SGHVS and CDR2 FQNEAQ. Trimming took 4 bases from V and 7 from J, leaving 11 bases between them. The CDR3 loop spans 12 amino acids. CDR3 loop: CASSSQSGEQYF. DNA of the CDR3: TGTGCCAGCAGCTCACAATCGGGGGAGCAGTACTTC.

The rearrangement uses TRBV12-3 or TRBV12-4 and TRBJ2-7; 9 bases fit TRBD2. Unmatched junction bases numbered 3, after V lost 5 bases and J lost 1 base. This CDR3 spans 14 amino acids. The CDR3 region has the DNA TGTGCCAGCAGTCGACTAGCGGTATCCTACGAGCAGTACTTC. It encodes CASSRLAVSYEQYF.

This clonotype was seen ten or more times. The CDR3 sequence is CASSPTRGSHNEQFF. The CDR3 nucleotides read TGTGCCAGCTCACCAACCAGGGGTTCTCACAATGAGCAGTTCTTC. V is TRBV18 and J is TRBJ2-1; TRBD1 might be the D (6 bases). CDR1 KGHSH and CDR2 LQKENI come from the germline V gene. The V end was cut by 2 bases, the J end by 5 bases, with 13 bases between. The CDR3 is 15 amino acids.

Many counts were recorded for this clonotype. V usage is TRBV9 and J usage is TRBJ2-3, with D possibly matching TRBD2 (5 bases). The germline gives CDR1 SGDLS, CDR2 YYNGEE. The CDR3 sequence is 15 residues long. The V gene lost 3 bases and the J gene lost 2 bases, with 13 bases spanning the gap. The CDR3, as DNA: TGTGCCAGCAGCGCGACGGGATACCTCACAGATACGCAGTATTTT. It yields the protein CASSATGYLTDTQYF.